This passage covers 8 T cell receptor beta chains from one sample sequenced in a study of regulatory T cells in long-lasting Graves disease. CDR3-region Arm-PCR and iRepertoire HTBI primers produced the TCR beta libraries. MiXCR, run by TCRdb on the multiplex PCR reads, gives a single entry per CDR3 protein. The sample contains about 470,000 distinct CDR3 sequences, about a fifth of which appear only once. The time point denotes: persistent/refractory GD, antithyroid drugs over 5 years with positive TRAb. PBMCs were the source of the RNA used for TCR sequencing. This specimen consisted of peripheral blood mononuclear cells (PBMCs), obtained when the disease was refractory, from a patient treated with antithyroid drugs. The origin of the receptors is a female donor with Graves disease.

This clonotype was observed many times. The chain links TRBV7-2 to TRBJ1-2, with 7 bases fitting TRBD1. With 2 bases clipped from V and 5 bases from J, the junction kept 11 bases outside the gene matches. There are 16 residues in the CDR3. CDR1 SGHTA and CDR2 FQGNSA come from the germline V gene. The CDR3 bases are TGTGCCAGCAGCTTAAATCCGGGACAGCTGATATATGGCTACACCTTC. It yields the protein CASSLNPGQLIYGYTF.

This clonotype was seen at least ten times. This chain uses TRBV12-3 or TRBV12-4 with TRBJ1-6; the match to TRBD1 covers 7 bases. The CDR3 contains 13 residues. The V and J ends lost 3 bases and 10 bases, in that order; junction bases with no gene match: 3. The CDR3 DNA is TGTGCCAGCAGTTTTTTAGGGGGCTCACCCCTCCACTTT. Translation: CASSFLGGSPLHF.

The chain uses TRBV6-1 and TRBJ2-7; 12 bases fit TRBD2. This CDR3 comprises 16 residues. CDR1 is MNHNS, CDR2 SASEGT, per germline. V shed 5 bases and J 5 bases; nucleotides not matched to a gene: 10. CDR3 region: CASSRRTSGMVHEQYF. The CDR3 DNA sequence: TGTGCCAGCAGTCGACGGACTAGCGGGATGGTCCACGAGCAGTACTTC.

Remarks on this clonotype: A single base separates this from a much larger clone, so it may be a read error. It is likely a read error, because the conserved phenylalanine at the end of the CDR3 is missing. The CDR3 DNA follows: TGTGCCAGCAGTGCTTATAATTCACCCCTCCACTCT. Its translation is CASSAYNSPLHS. J is TRBJ1-6 and V is TRBV6-1; D is undetermined. Germline CDR1 reads MNHNS; CDR2 reads SASEGT. The CDR3 contains 12 residues. The V end was cut by 4 bases, the J end by 4 bases, with 2 bases between.

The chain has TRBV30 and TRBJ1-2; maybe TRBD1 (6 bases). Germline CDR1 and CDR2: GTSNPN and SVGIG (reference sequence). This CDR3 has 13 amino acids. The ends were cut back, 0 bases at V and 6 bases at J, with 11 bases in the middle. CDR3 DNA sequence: TGTGCCTGGAGTGTACAGGGTTTGGATGGCTACACCTTC. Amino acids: CAWSVQGLDGYTF.

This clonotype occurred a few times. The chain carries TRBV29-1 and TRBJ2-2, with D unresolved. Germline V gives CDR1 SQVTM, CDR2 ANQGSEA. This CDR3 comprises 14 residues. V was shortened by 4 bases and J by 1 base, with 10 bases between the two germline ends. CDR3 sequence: CSVGIQLNTGELFF. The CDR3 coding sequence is TGCAGCGTTGGTATCCAGTTGAACACCGGGGAGCTGTTTTTT.

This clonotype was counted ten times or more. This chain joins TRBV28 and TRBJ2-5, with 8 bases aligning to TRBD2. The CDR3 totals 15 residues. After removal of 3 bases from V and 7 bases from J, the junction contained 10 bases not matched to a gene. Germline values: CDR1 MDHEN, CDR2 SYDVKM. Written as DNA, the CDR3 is TGTGCCAGCAGTTTTAAATCTCGGGGGGGCCGGACCCAGTACTTC. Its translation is CASSFKSRGGRTQYF.

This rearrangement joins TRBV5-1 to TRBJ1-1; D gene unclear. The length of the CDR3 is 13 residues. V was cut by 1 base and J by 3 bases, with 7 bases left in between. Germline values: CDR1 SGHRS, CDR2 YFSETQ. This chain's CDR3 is CASSLLEDTEAFF. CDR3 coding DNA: TGCGCCAGCAGCTTGTTAGAGGACACTGAAGCTTTCTTT.